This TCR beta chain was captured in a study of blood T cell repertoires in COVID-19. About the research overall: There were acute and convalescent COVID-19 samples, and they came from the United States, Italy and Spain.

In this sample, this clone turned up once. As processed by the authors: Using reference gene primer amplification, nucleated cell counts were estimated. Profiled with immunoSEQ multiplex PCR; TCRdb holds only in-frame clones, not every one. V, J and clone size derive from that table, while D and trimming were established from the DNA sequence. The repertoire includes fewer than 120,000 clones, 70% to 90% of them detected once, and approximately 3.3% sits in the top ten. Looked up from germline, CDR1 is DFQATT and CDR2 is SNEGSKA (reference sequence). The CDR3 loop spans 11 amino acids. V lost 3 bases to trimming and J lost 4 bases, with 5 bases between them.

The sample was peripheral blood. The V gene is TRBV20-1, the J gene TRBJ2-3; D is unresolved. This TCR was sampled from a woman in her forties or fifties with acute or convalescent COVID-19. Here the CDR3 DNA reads TGCAGTGCTAGTCAGGCAGATACGCAGTATTTT. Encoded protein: CSASQADTQYF.